This TCR beta chain was retrieved from a study of post-analysis software for immune sequencing data. Tagging with unique molecular identifiers was a feature of the TCR beta cDNA libraries. TCRdb recomputed calls from the PCR reads with MiXCR, one row per CDR3 protein. The sample shows approximately 440,000 distinct CDR3 sequences, over 35% of them seen only once. Study-wide results and limits: TRBV5-6, TRBV5-1 and TRBV20-1 were among a few TRBV segments more frequent in patients than controls.

V lost 7 bases and J lost 3; bases outside the gene matches: 8. Germline loops: CDR1 DFQATT, CDR2 SNEGSKA (reference sequence). The CDR3 totals 13 residues. Of note for this clonotype: Antigen specificity is unknown.

The sequence was collected from a girl aged 10-17 years with multiple sclerosis. The material sequenced was blood. V usage is TRBV20-1 and J usage is TRBJ2-7; 8 bases map to TRBD2. The CDR3 region has the DNA TGCAGTGGTACCCGGGGGGGTAGCTACGAGCAGTACTTC. It translates to CSGTRGGSYEQYF.